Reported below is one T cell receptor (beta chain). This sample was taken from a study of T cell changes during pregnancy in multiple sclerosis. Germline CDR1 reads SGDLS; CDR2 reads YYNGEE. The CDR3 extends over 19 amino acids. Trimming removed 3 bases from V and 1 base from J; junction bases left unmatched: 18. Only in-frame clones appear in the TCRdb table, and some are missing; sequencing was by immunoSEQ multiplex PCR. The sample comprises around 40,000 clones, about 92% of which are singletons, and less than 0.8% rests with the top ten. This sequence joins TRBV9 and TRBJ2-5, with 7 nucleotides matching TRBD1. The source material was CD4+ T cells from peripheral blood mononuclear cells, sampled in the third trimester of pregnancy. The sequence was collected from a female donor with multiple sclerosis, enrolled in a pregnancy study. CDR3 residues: CASSATGRRTGGGQETQYF. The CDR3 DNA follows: TGTGCCAGCAGCGCCACCGGCCGCCGGACAGGTGGGGGCCAAGAGACCCAGTACTTC.